These 32 T cell receptor beta chains were sequenced from one sample in a study of cytotoxic CD8 clonotypes in ibrutinib-treated CLL. TCRdb's table, derived via immunoSEQ multiplex PCR, lists solely in-frame clones and lacks some. The repertoire holds roughly 250,000 clones, with around three quarters as singletons. This specimen consisted of PBMCs, obtained after 24 months of ibrutinib treatment. The receptors stem from a human donor with chronic lymphocytic leukemia.

The gene calls are TRBV11-2 and TRBJ2-7; TRBD2 matches at 11 bases. The trim removed 0 bases at V and 3 bases at J, leaving 13 bases unmatched. Germline values: CDR1 SGHAT, CDR2 FQNNGV. The CDR3 has 19 residues. In DNA, the CDR3 is TGTGCCAGCAGCTTAGATACAGTTTCCAGGACTAGCGGGTTCTACGAGCAGTACTTC. Residues: CASSLDTVSRTSGFYEQYF.

V gene TRBV4-3 combines with J gene TRBJ1-5, with D maybe TRBD1 (5 bases). The CDR3 is made up of 14 amino acids. The V end lost 3 bases, the J end lost 3 bases, and 9 bases lay between the germline ends. Germline V lookup: CDR1 LGHNA, CDR2 YSLEER. CDR3 bases: TGCGCCAGCAGCCAGGGACGGTACAATCAGCCCCAGCATTTT. The encoded protein is CASSQGRYNQPQHF.

The J gene is TRBJ2-3, the V gene TRBV6-5; tentatively, D is TRBD1 or TRBD2 (5 bases each). The germline V and J ends were trimmed by 0 bases and 5 bases, with 12 bases remaining between them. This CDR3 is built from 15 residues. The germline V gene has CDR1 MNHEY and CDR2 SVGAGI. The CDR3: CASSYSGVAVDTQYF. The CDR3, as DNA: TGTGCCAGCAGTTACTCGGGGGTCGCTGTAGATACGCAGTATTTT.

The chain joins TRBV5-1 to TRBJ1-1; D remains unclear. This CDR3 is 15 amino acids long. V was pared by 1 base and J by 2 bases, with 12 bases between. Germline CDR1 and CDR2: SGHRS and YFSETQ. The CDR3 here is CASSLNEGFNTEAFF. The CDR3 bases are TGCGCCAGCAGCTTGAACGAGGGTTTTAACACTGAAGCTTTCTTT.

This clone has only a few counts. The chain combines TRBV2 with TRBJ2-7, with TRBD1 identical over 12 bases. V shed 6 bases and J 9 bases; nucleotides not matched to a gene: 15. The CDR3 runs to 16 residues. Germline CDR1 and CDR2: SNHLY and FYNNEI. The CDR3 spells CASSPGSGTGGARQYF. The CDR3, as DNA: TGTGCCAGCAGCCCCGGATCCGGGACAGGGGGCGCACGGCAGTACTTC.

This clone was detected a few times. The chain combines TRBV4-3 with TRBJ2-7; the D is unclear. Germline values: CDR1 LGHNA, CDR2 YSLEER. This CDR3 has 13 amino acids. V lost 1 base and J lost 5, with 9 bases in between. CDR3 residues: CASSQGFIDEQYF. The CDR3 coding sequence is TGCGCCAGCAGCCAAGGGTTCATCGACGAGCAGTACTTC.

V is TRBV19 and J is TRBJ1-4; TRBD1 aligns across 8 bases. V lost 6 bases, J lost 8 bases, and 8 bases stayed unmatched. Germline loops: CDR1 LNHDA, CDR2 SQIVND (reference sequence). This CDR3 is built from 14 residues. The CDR3 sequence is CASSRTGNAEKLFF. In DNA form, the CDR3 reads TGTGCCAGTAGCAGGACAGGGAATGCGGAAAAACTGTTTTTT.

This rearrangement joins TRBV5-1 to TRBJ1-1, with D possibly matching TRBD1 (6 bases). Deletions cut 3 bases from V and 3 bases from J, with 15 bases between. Germline CDR1 is SGHRS and CDR2 is YFSETQ. This CDR3 is 15 amino acids long. The CDR3 loop reads CASSSQRGAYTEAFF. In DNA form, the CDR3 reads TGCGCCAGCAGCTCACAAAGGGGGGCCTACACTGAAGCTTTCTTT.

This clone was found a few times. The chain carries TRBV19 and TRBJ2-3; TRBD1 might be the D (6 bases). Germline assignment: CDR1 LNHDA and CDR2 SQIVND (reference sequence). The CDR3 runs to 14 residues. V was cut by 6 bases and J by 6 bases, with 16 bases left in between. The CDR3 DNA is TGTGCCAGTAGGAATCCTAACAGGGTTGATACGCAGTATTTT. Translated, it gives CASRNPNRVDTQYF. Complete variable domain (other parts from reference TRBV19 and TRBJ2-3): DGGITQSPKYLFRKEGQNVTLSCEQNLNHDAMYWYRQDPGQGLRLIYYSQIVNDFQKGDIAEGYSVSREKKESFPLTVTSAQKNPTAFYLCASRNPNRVDTQYFGPGTRLTVL.

The chain recombines TRBV9 with TRBJ2-5; 7 bases line up with TRBD1. The CDR3 covers 14 residues. Germline V lookup: CDR1 SGDLS, CDR2 YYNGEE. Trimming cost V 2 bases and J 4 bases; bases outside gene matches: 5. The CDR3 here is CASSVRQGRETQYF. CDR3 DNA sequence: TGTGCCAGCAGCGTCCGACAGGGACGAGAGACCCAGTACTTC.

The genes are TRBV30 and TRBJ2-7; D unresolved. The CDR3 spans 12 residues. Per germline, CDR1 GTSNPN and CDR2 SVGIG (reference sequence). V lost 7 bases, J lost 6 bases, and 16 bases lay in between. CDR3 in amino acids: CASGLVHGEQYF. The CDR3, as DNA: TGTGCCTCGGGTTTGGTCCACGGCGAGCAGTACTTC.

The J gene is TRBJ2-5, the V gene TRBV28; the match to TRBD2 covers 8 bases. Germline-derived CDR1 and CDR2 are MDHEN and SYDVKM. J lost 4 bases, V lost 4 bases, and 11 bases had no gene match. The CDR3 loop spans 16 amino acids. This CDR3 is CASSYLNSGESETQYF. DNA for the CDR3: TGTGCCAGCAGTTACCTGAATAGCGGGGAATCAGAGACCCAGTACTTC.

The rearrangement links TRBV5-1 to TRBJ1-4; D is possibly TRBD1 (5 bases). This CDR3 has 14 amino acids. V shed 0 bases and J shed 7 bases, with 10 bases lying between them. Germline-derived CDR1 and CDR2 are SGHRS and YFSETQ. The DNA for the CDR3 is TGCGCCAGCAGCTTGGACCAGGGCGGTGAAAAACTGTTTTTT. This gives the protein CASSLDQGGEKLFF.

The J gene is TRBJ2-1, the V gene TRBV9; 10 nucleotides agree with TRBD2. The germline V gene has CDR1 SGDLS and CDR2 YYNGEE. CDR3 length: 15 amino acids. The V segment lost 1 base and the J segment 5 bases; nucleotides outside the gene matches: 3. The CDR3 DNA follows: TGTGCCAGCAGCGTAAGCGGGAGGGGTGACAATGAGCAGTTCTTC. Translated: CASSVSGRGDNEQFF.

The chain couples TRBV4-3 to TRBJ2-1; TRBD2 matches 9 bases. Germline CDR1 is LGHNA and CDR2 is YSLEER. The J segment lost 9 bases and the V segment lost 1 base, leaving 10 bases of the junction unmatched. CDR3 length equals 16 residues. CDR3 DNA: TGCGCCAGCAGCCAAGTGTCCCCTAGCGGGATTGGTGAGCAGTTCTTC. It codes for CASSQVSPSGIGEQFF.

The V and J genes are TRBV5-1 and TRBJ2-2; possible D gene TRBD1, 5 bases. CDR3 length: 14 residues. V lost 2 bases, J lost 1 base, and 6 bases lay in between. Germline V gene lookup returns CDR1 SGHRS and CDR2 YFSETQ. The CDR3 nucleotides read TGCGCCAGCAGCTTACAGGTGAACACCGGGGAGCTGTTTTTT. It is translated as CASSLQVNTGELFF.

This rearrangement joins TRBV18 to TRBJ2-7; tentative D call: TRBD1 (6 bases). Per the germline V gene, CDR1 is KGHSH and CDR2 is LQKENI. Trimming cost V 2 bases and J 6 bases, with 20 bases left between them. CDR3 size: 16 residues. The CDR3 nucleotides are TGTGCCAGCTCACCAGATGGGGGCAACCTTTTGGGCGAGCAGTACTTC. Its protein product is CASSPDGGNLLGEQYF.

This sequence joins TRBV29-1 and TRBJ2-1, with D unclear. V was trimmed by 1 base and J by 0 bases, leaving 7 bases between them. CDR3 length equals 14 residues. The germline V gene encodes CDR1 SQVTM and CDR2 ANQGSEA. The CDR3 reads CSVEGGISYNEQFF. Here the CDR3 DNA reads TGCAGCGTTGAAGGCGGAATCTCCTACAATGAGCAGTTCTTC.

J is TRBJ2-3 and V is TRBV29-1; D might be TRBD1 (6 bases). CDR3 length equals 12 residues. The germline gives CDR1 SQVTM, CDR2 ANQGSEA. Trimming stripped 4 bases from V and 2 bases from J, with 7 bases between. In nucleotides, the CDR3 is TGCAGCGTTGGACAGGACACAGATACGCAGTATTTT. This translates into CSVGQDTDTQYF.

The V and J genes are TRBV28 and TRBJ2-2; 7 bases fit TRBD2. Looked up from germline, CDR1 is MDHEN and CDR2 is SYDVKM. The CDR3 is made up of 17 amino acids. V dropped 5 bases and J dropped 0; count of bases not matched to a gene: 9. The DNA for the CDR3 is TGTGCCAGCAGTCCCTACGGGCTAGCGGCGAACACCGGGGAGCTGTTTTTT. It encodes CASSPYGLAANTGELFF. Based on the CDR3 plus reference TRBV28 and TRBJ2-2, the full variable domain is DVKVTQSSRYLVKRTGEKVFLECVQDMDHENMFWYRQDPGLGLRLIYFSYDVKMKEKGDIPEGYSVSREKKERFSLILESASTNQTSMYLCASSPYGLAANTGELFFGEGSRLTVL.

The CDR3 sequence: CASSLALHGYEQYF. The CDR3 DNA reads TGTGCCAGCAGCTTAGCGCTACACGGGTACGAGCAGTACTTC. The chain links TRBV7-2 to TRBJ2-7; D is undetermined. The CDR3 is 14 residues long. CDR1 and CDR2 from the germline V gene are SGHTA and FQGNSA. V was shortened by 0 bases and J by 4 bases, with 10 bases between the two germline ends.

This clone was recorded a few times. The chain has TRBV5-1 and TRBJ1-1; the match to TRBD1 covers 10 bases. The CDR3 length is 14 residues. Germline assignment: CDR1 SGHRS and CDR2 YFSETQ. V gave up 4 bases and J gave up 7 bases; unmatched junction bases: 7. The CDR3 coding sequence is TGCGCCAGCAGCCTGGACAGGGGGAATATTGAAGCTTTCTTT. It encodes CASSLDRGNIEAFF. Variable domain in full (rest from reference TRBV5-1 and TRBJ1-1): KAGVTQTPRYLIKTRGQQVTLSCSPISGHRSVSWYQQTPGQGLQFLFEYFSETQRNKGNFPGRFSGRQFSNSRSEMNVSTLELGDSALYLCASSLDRGNIEAFFGQGTRLTVV.

The chain employs TRBV28 and TRBJ2-7; 10 bases agree with TRBD2. This CDR3 contains 14 residues. V trimming: 2 bases; J trimming: 5 bases; junction bases outside the gene matches: 3. Per germline, CDR1 MDHEN and CDR2 SYDVKM. The CDR3 sequence is CASSLPSGRDEQYF. The CDR3 nucleotides read TGTGCCAGCAGTTTACCTAGCGGGAGAGACGAGCAGTACTTC.

The V gene is TRBV27, the J gene TRBJ1-5, with D hard to call. The CDR3 spans 14 residues. Trimming cost V 3 bases and J 5 bases, with 11 bases left between them. Per germline, CDR1 MNHEY and CDR2 SMNVEV (reference sequence). In DNA, the CDR3 is TGTGCCAGCAGTTTCGGGTCCGCCGATCAGCCCCAGCATTTT. Protein: CASSFGSADQPQHF.

The rearrangement joins TRBV6-5 to TRBJ1-2; 7 bases align to TRBD1. The CDR3 covers 15 residues. Per germline, CDR1 MNHEY and CDR2 SVGAGI. J was trimmed by 5 bases and V by 2 bases; bases with no gene match: 8. The CDR3 region has the DNA TGTGCCAGCAGTTACGCCGCAGGGGGAAGGTATGGCTACACCTTC. Its protein is CASSYAAGGRYGYTF.

This sequence joins TRBV19 and TRBJ2-3; D gene uncertain. Trimming pared 6 bases from V and 1 base from J, leaving 17 bases between. In germline, CDR1 is LNHDA, CDR2 SQIVND (reference sequence). The CDR3 totals 16 residues. CDR3 sequence: CASSSLQAFGTDTQYF. The CDR3 bases are TGTGCCAGTAGCTCTCTCCAGGCATTTGGCACAGATACGCAGTATTTT. Full variable domain (outside the CDR3, taken from reference TRBV19 and TRBJ2-3): DGGITQSPKYLFRKEGQNVTLSCEQNLNHDAMYWYRQDPGQGLRLIYYSQIVNDFQKGDIAEGYSVSREKKESFPLTVTSAQKNPTAFYLCASSSLQAFGTDTQYFGPGTRLTVL.

V usage is TRBV6-5 and J usage is TRBJ2-5; 9 bases line up with TRBD2. The germline gives CDR1 MNHEY, CDR2 SVGAGI. V lost 2 bases, J lost 5 bases, and 3 bases stayed unmatched. This CDR3 is built from 14 residues. As DNA, the CDR3 is TGTGCCAGCAGTTACGGGACTAGCTTTGAGACCCAGTACTTC. This encodes CASSYGTSFETQYF.

The genes are TRBV7-6 and TRBJ1-4; D unclear. Germline values: CDR1 SGHVS, CDR2 FNYEAQ. This CDR3 region has 16 residues. V was pared by 5 bases and J by 5 bases, with 18 bases between. The CDR3 here is CASSPVTVLRNEKLFF. CDR3 sequence (DNA): TGTGCCAGCAGCCCCGTTACCGTCCTTAGAAATGAAAAACTGTTTTTT.

This clone occurred a few times. The V and J genes are TRBV5-1 and TRBJ2-7; 13 bases fit TRBD2. From germline, CDR1 is SGHRS and CDR2 YFSETQ. The CDR3 sequence is 16 residues long. V trimming: 2 bases; J trimming: 4 bases; junction bases outside the gene matches: 6. This CDR3 reads CASSFGLAGDVYEQYF. In DNA form, the CDR3 reads TGCGCCAGCAGCTTCGGACTAGCGGGAGATGTTTACGAGCAGTACTTC.

This clone was recorded a few times. The chain carries TRBV9 and TRBJ2-1; 10 nucleotides agree with TRBD2. The CDR3 runs to 18 residues. V trimming: 0 bases; J trimming: 8 bases; junction bases outside the gene matches: 14. The V gene's germline CDR1 is SGDLS and CDR2 YYNGEE. CDR3 in DNA: TGTGCCAGCAGCGTAGATCTGGGGGAGCGGGAGGGCTCGGATGAGCAGTTCTTC. Amino acid sequence: CASSVDLGEREGSDEQFF.

The chain joins TRBV11-2 to TRBJ2-5; D is tentatively TRBD1 or TRBD2 (5 bases each). CDR1 is SGHAT, CDR2 FQNNGV, per germline. This CDR3 has 13 amino acids. The germline V and J ends were trimmed by 5 bases and 7 bases, with 14 bases remaining between them. DNA of the CDR3: TGTGCCAGCAGCCAGGGACCTGGGGGGACCCAGTACTTC. Translated, it gives CASSQGPGGTQYF.

The chain uses TRBV2 and TRBJ2-3; D is unresolved. Germline assignment: CDR1 SNHLY and CDR2 FYNNEI. The CDR3 runs to 13 residues. The V end lost 7 bases, the J end lost 2 bases, and 10 bases lay between the germline ends. CDR3 nucleotides: TGTGCCAGCATCCCACAGAACACAGATACGCAGTATTTT. Translated: CASIPQNTDTQYF.